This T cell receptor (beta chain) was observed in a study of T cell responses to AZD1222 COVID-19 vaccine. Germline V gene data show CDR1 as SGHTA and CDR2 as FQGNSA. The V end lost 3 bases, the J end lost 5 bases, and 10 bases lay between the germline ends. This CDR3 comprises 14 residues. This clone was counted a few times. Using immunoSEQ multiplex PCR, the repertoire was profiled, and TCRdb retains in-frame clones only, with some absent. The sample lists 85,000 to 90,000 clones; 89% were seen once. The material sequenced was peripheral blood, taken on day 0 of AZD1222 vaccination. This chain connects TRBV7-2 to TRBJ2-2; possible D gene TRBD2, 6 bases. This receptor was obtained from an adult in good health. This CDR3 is CASSLNRGTGELFF. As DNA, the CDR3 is TGTGCCAGCAGCTTGAATCGGGGGACCGGGGAGCTGTTTTTT.